This T cell receptor (beta chain) was sequenced in a study of vaccination effects on CD4 cells after COVID-19 (dated by TCRdb to 2021 to 2024). In the study overall: Post-vaccine samples across the study were collected a median of 72 days after the second dose, with a range of 14 to 241. SARS-CoV-2 spike-specific CD4+ TCR repertoires from before and after mRNA vaccination were compared in COVID-19 convalescent patients and in infection-naive vaccine recipients. The full study included 9 to 10 COVID-19 convalescent patients and a few SARS-CoV-2-naive healthy vaccine recipients. The Oncomine TCR Beta short-read assay on an Illumina iSeq 100 was used to sequence cultures from other donors in the study. General study outcomes and caveats: In healthy vaccine recipients, vaccine-induced clones were almost all SARS-CoV-2 mono-reactive, with only 1 of 255 being cross-reactive with common cold coronaviruses. The study was limited by a small number of convalescent patients and lacked early post-infection timepoints. At late post-vaccination timepoints, both infection-induced and vaccine-induced clones showed marked clonal contraction, consistent with waning T cell responses.

The junction carries 15 bases between V and J, which are trimmed by 2 bases and 4 bases respectively. The germline V gene supplies CDR1 SGHTA and CDR2 FQGNSA. Including the terminal cysteine and phenylalanine, the CDR3 comprises 16 residues. Only the CDR3 DNA stays, 48 bases, in frame from base 1. The library was obtained by the immunoSEQ multiplex PCR assay. DNA from the cultured, isolated CD4+ T cells was subjected to TCR beta CDR3 sequencing. The source study handled its data this way. Non-productive TCR sequences were removed and reads were trimmed to the CDR3 region, keeping CDR3s of at least 7 amino acids. Antigen-specific clonotypes were identified with the MANAFEST web app by comparing expansion in peptide wells against reference cultures. To be called positive, a clone needed expansion at FDR<0.05 compared with the reference and with all other wells, an odds ratio greater than 5, and a frequency greater than 0.1% in two replicate wells. Cross-reactive clonotypes were defined as significantly expanded in SARS-CoV-2 spike wells and in at least one common cold coronavirus spike condition. Using the stringdist R package, CDR3 similarity was measured by Levenshtein distance, and unrooted trees were constructed with ape in R 3.6.1. This is the immuneACCESS table as TCRdb keeps it, with only in-frame sequences that have V and J called. A part of the clones is gone; compared with another copy, unresolved V genes explain less than half, and the rest is unexplained. The DNA was the basis for D and trimming; V, J and clone size are from that table. The sample has about 14,000 clones on record, approximately 68% of them singletons. 9% to 10% of the sample belongs to the ten largest clones.

Details on this clone: Its antigen is unknown. Base qualities were left out, and no much larger clone turns up one base away.

In the ViraFEST assay, PBMC were stimulated with viral peptide pools, and TCR sequencing was then used to find antigen-specific CD4+ T cell clonotypes based on their expansion. After 10 days of culture, CD4+ T cells were isolated with the EasySep CD4+ T cell isolation kit. Each participant got two doses of an mRNA SARS-CoV-2 vaccine, either BNT162b2 or mRNA-1273. Healthy vaccine recipients had no prior SARS-CoV-2 infection, confirmed by negative nucleocapsid antibodies before and after vaccination. Each well held fewer than 2.5 million PBMC cultured in IMDM containing approximately 5% human AB serum, about 10 IU/ml IL-2 and gentamicin, along with 8 to 10 ug/ml peptides. On days 3 and 7, half of the culture medium was replaced with fresh IL-2-containing medium. Each peptide stimulation condition was cultured in triplicate wells unless otherwise noted. PBMC were separated from whole blood using Ficoll-Paque Plus gradient centrifugation and were then either cryopreserved at -140C or used fresh. Overlapping peptide pools spanned the spike proteins of SARS-CoV-2 and the common cold coronaviruses HCoV-NL63, HCoV-OC43 and HCoV-229E. The QIAamp micro DNA kit was used to extract genomic DNA from the cultured CD4+ T cells.

This sequence uses TRBV7-2 and TRBJ2-1; the D gene is not confidently resolved. The sequencing here drew on CD4+ T cells from PBMCs cultured with SARS-CoV-2 spike peptides, taken after COVID-19 vaccination. The cell subset or site label here, explained by the study, means: SARS-CoV-2 spike overlapping peptide pool stimulation. This clonotype originated in a human donor who received a COVID-19 vaccine. The nucleotide sequence is TGTGCCAGCAGCTTATCCAGGAGAGGCTCGTACAATGAGCAGTTCTTC. Its protein product is CASSLSRRGSYNEQFF.